The clone carrying this T cell receptor beta chain came up many times. Its target is not known. This CDR3 spans 15 amino acids. The germline V gene has CDR1 LNHDA and CDR2 SQIVND (reference sequence). V lost 3 bases, J lost 1 base, and 12 bases lay in between. The sample comes from a study of regulatory T cells in long-lasting Graves disease. Regarding the study as a whole: Persistent disease preferred TRBV28, TRBJ1-2 and TRBJ2-5; new disease, TRBV20-1 and TRBJ2-1.

To make TCR beta libraries, researchers used iRepertoire HTBI primers and Arm-PCR of CDR3 regions. MiXCR was run by TCRdb on the multiplex PCR reads, yielding one entry per CDR3 protein. The table lists 300,000 to 400,000 distinct CDR3 sequences, 16% of them singletons, with 25% to 30% in the top ten. The time point here: newly diagnosed GD, antithyroid drugs for less than 3 months. RNA isolated from PBMCs was used to make the TCR library. The sample was also reused in another study, on T cells in Graves' hyperthyroidism and ophthalmopathy. As that report states: The study used the HTBI primer set for a first-round RT-PCR of the TCR CDR3. Classification by a 13 V-J model distinguished ophthalmopathy from stable hyperthyroidism.

The origin of this receptor is a man aged 40-49 years with Graves disease. Sequences were derived from peripheral blood mononuclear cells (PBMCs), sampled at new diagnosis, from a patient treated with antithyroid drugs. This chain connects TRBV19 to TRBJ1-1, with a tentative D call TRBD1 (5 bases). CDR3 sequence: CASSIGDRKNTEAFF. The CDR3 DNA is TGTGCCAGTAGTATCGGGGACCGAAAGAACACTGAAGCTTTCTTT.